This T cell receptor beta chain was profiled in a study of shared clonotypes between healthy human individuals. Running of the assay took place at deep level. The method was immunoSEQ multiplex PCR; TCRdb's version includes in-frame clones alone and lacks a portion of them. Found here are about 1 million clones, 60% to 80% of them singletons; the top ten hold about 1.5%. The germline V gene has CDR1 MRHNA and CDR2 SNTAGT. The CDR3 is made up of 15 amino acids. V was pared by 5 bases and J by 5 bases, with 13 bases between. Study observations and caveats: Naive CD4 clonotypes overlapped across a handful of donors at 4.5% to 5.5%. On the whole, naive subsets had larger estimated richness than memory subsets had.

With regard to this clone: Its specificity is not known.

The sequencing sample was made of memory CD4+ T cells sorted from blood. Subset denoted: CD45RA-negative fraction. This sequence originates from a man younger than 35 in good health. The chain links TRBV6-4 to TRBJ1-6; D possibly corresponds to TRBD1 (5 bases). In nucleotides, the CDR3 is TGTGCCAGCAGTTTGGGGGGGACGAATAATTCACCCCTCCACTTT. This gives the protein CASSLGGTNNSPLHF.